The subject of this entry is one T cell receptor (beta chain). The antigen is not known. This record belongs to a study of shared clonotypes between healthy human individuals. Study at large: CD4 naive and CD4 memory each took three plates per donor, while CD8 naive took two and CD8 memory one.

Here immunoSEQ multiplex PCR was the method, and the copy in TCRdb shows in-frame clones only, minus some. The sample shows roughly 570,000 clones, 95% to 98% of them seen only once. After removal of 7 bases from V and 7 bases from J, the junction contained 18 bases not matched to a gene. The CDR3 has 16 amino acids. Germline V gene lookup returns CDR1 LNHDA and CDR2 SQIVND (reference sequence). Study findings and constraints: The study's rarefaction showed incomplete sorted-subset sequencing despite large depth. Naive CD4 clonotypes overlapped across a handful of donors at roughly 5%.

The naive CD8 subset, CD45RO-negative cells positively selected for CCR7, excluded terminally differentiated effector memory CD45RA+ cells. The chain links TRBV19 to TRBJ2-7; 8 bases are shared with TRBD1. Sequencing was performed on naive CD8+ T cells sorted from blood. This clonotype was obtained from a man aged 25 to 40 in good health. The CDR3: CASMDKPGQAPIEQYF. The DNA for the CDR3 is TGTGCCAGTATGGACAAACCGGGACAGGCGCCTATAGAGCAGTACTTC.